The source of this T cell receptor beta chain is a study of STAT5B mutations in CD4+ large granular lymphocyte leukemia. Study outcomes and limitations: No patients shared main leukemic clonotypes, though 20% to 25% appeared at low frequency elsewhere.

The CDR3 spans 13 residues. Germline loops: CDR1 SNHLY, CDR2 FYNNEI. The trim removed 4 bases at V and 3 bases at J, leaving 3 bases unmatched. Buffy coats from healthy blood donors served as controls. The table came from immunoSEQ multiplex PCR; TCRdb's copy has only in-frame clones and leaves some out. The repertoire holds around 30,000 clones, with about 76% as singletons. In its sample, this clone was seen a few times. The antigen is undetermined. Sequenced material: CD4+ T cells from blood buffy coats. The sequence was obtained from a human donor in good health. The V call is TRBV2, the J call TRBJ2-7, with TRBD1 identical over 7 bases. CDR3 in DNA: TGTGCCAGCAGTGGGGACAGATTCTACGAGCAGTACTTC. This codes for CASSGDRFYEQYF.